This passage covers 8 T cell receptor beta chains from one sample sequenced in a study of CD8 T cells in ankylosing spondylitis. TCRdb processed the 5' RACE reads anew with MiXCR; each CDR3 protein has one entry. Of tens of thousands of distinct CDR3 sequences listed, over 3.5% are singletons. Sequencing was done on a sample of blood, either unsorted or a sorted T cell fraction (not recorded which). Source of these receptors: a female donor with ankylosing spondylitis or in good health (not recorded which).

This clonotype was counted many times. The V gene is TRBV9, the J gene TRBJ1-1; tentative D call: TRBD1 (5 bases). V was cut by 0 bases and J by 1 base, with 10 bases left in between. The CDR3 consists of 15 residues. CDR1 SGDLS and CDR2 YYNGEE come from the germline V gene. The CDR3 reads CASSVAQGPNTEAFF. For the CDR3, the DNA is TGTGCCAGCAGCGTAGCTCAGGGCCCGAACACTGAAGCTTTCTTT.

This clonotype was observed at least ten times. The gene calls are TRBV9 and TRBJ2-7, with 7 bases aligning to TRBD2. Germline V gene sequence: CDR1 SGDLS, CDR2 YYNGEE. CDR3 length: 13 residues. With V trimmed by 1 base and J by 6 bases, 4 bases remained unmatched. This CDR3 is CASSVTPGGEQYF. The CDR3, as DNA: TGTGCCAGCAGCGTAACCCCGGGGGGCGAGCAGTACTTC.

This clonotype is medium-sized by share. The chain joins TRBV9 to TRBJ1-2, with a possible D match to TRBD1 (6 bases). Germline V CDR1 and CDR2: SGDLS, YYNGEE. Deletions cut 3 bases from V and 8 bases from J, with 20 bases between. CDR3 length equals 15 residues. CDR3: CASSAEGGRAGGYTF. As DNA, the CDR3 is TGTGCCAGCAGCGCGGAAGGGGGTAGAGCAGGAGGCTACACCTTC.

This clonotype has ten or more counts. This chain connects TRBV9 to TRBJ1-1, with D perhaps matching TRBD1 (5 bases). Germline V gives CDR1 SGDLS, CDR2 YYNGEE. V dropped 3 bases and J dropped 1 base, with 16 bases sitting between them. The CDR3 runs to 16 residues. The CDR3 DNA sequence: TGTGCCAGCAGCGCCGAAGGTGGGGCGCCGAACACTGAAGCTTTCTTT. The encoded protein is CASSAEGGAPNTEAFF.

The rearrangement links TRBV9 to TRBJ1-3; TRBD1 might be the D (5 bases). Per germline, CDR1 SGDLS and CDR2 YYNGEE. This CDR3 contains 15 residues. V lost 4 bases to trimming and J lost 0 bases, with 11 bases between them. CDR3 nucleotide sequence: TGTGCCAGCAGCTATCAGGACAACTCTGGAAACACCATATATTTT. This translates into CASSYQDNSGNTIYF.

This clonotype has a handful of counts. The rearrangement uses TRBV9 and TRBJ2-3; the match to TRBD2 covers 12 bases. The CDR3 consists of 15 residues. V shed 3 bases, J shed 6 bases, and the junction held 5 bases outside the gene matches. Germline CDR1 and CDR2: SGDLS and YYNGEE. CDR3 region: CASSARLAGADTQYF. CDR3 sequence (DNA): TGTGCCAGCAGCGCGAGACTAGCGGGGGCGGATACGCAGTATTTT.

In this sample, this clonotype turned up many times. The chain carries TRBV9 and TRBJ2-2; the D gene is possibly TRBD2 (5 bases). This CDR3 has 18 residues. Germline V gene lookup returns CDR1 SGDLS and CDR2 YYNGEE. V lost 0 bases and J lost 6, with 21 bases in between. The CDR3 coding sequence is TGTGCCAGCAGCGTAGTCGCGGGTAGCGTGTTAACCGCCGGGGAGCTGTTTTTT. Its translation: CASSVVAGSVLTAGELFF.

A few counts support this clonotype. This chain joins TRBV9 and TRBJ2-3; TRBD2 matches at 8 bases. Germline V gene sequence: CDR1 SGDLS, CDR2 YYNGEE. Germline trimming cut 3 bases from V and 7 bases from J; bases unmatched to any gene: 7. The CDR3 sequence is 14 residues long. In DNA, the CDR3 is TGTGCCAGCAGCGCCCGGCGGGGGGACAATACGCAGTATTTT. The encoded protein is CASSARRGDNTQYF.